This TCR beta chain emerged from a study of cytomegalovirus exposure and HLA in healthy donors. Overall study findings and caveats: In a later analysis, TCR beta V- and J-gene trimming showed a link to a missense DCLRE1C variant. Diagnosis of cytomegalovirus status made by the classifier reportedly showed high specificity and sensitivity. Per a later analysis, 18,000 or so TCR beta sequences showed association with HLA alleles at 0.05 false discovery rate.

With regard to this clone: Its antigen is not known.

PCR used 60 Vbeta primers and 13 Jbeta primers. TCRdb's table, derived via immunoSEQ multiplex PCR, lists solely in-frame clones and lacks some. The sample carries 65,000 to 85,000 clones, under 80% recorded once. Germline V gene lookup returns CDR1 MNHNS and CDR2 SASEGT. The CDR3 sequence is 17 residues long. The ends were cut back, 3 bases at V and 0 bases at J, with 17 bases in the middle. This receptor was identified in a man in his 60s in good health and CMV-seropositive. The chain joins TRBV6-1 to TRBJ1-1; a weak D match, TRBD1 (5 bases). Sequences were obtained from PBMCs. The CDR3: CASSESVSGHLNTEAFF. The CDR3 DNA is TGTGCCAGCAGTGAGTCGGTCTCAGGGCACCTGAACACTGAAGCTTTCTTT.